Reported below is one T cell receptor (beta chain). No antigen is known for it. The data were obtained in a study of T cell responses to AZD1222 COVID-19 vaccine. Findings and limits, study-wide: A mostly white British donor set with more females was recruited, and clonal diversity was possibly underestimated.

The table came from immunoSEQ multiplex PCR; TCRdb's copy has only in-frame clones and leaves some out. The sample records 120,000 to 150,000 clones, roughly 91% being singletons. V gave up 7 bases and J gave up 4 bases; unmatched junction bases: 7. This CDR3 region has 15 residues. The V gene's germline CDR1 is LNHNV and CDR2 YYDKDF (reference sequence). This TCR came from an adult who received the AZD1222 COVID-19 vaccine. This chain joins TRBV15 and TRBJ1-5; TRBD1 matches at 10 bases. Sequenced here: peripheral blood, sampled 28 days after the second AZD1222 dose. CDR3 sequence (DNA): TGTGCCACCACCGAGGACAGGGGGGATAATCAGCCCCAGCATTTT. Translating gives CATTEDRGDNQPQHF.